The clone carrying this TCR beta chain was seen a few times. From the 5' RACE reads, TCRdb called clonotypes with MiXCR, one entry per CDR3 protein. The sample contains about 550,000 distinct CDR3 sequences, about 20% of which appear only once. These data originate in a study of identical twins. This sample was shared with a second study, whose subject was yellow fever vaccine responses in identical twins.

Source material: CD4+ T cells sorted from blood. The source of this sequence is a woman under 30 in good health.

The CDR3 DNA is TGTGCCAGCAGTACCCCCAGCGGGAGGAGGTACGAGCAGTACTTC. Its protein is CASSTPSGRRYEQYF. This chain joins TRBV28 and TRBJ2-7; 9 bases agree with TRBD2. Germline assignment: CDR1 MDHEN and CDR2 SYDVKM. Trimming took 5 bases from V and 4 from J; bases not matched to a gene: 9. The CDR3 runs to 15 residues.